This entry lists 16 T cell receptor beta chains sequenced from one sample in a study of CD4+ T cells in melanoma. Sequencing was performed with immunoSEQ multiplex PCR; in TCRdb, only in-frame clones are kept and a portion is missing. The data hold roughly 4,800 clones, with under 75% observed a single time. Sequencing was carried out using cells from a culture (not recorded whether cultured in vitro). The receptors were sampled from a human donor with melanoma.

The gene calls are TRBV5-6 and TRBJ2-3; a weak D match, TRBD1 (6 bases). This CDR3 is 13 amino acids long. Germline values: CDR1 SGHDT, CDR2 YYEEEE. The V and J ends lost 3 bases and 6 bases respectively, with 11 bases between them. Written as DNA, the CDR3 is TGTGCCAGCAGCTGGGGGCGTTCGGATACGCAGTATTTT. Protein sequence: CASSWGRSDTQYF.

This clone is medium-sized. The rearrangement uses TRBV28 and TRBJ2-7; D uncertain. This CDR3 is 12 amino acids long. V shed 4 bases and J shed 7 bases, with 11 bases lying between them. Germline CDR1 is MDHEN and CDR2 is SYDVKM. For the CDR3, the DNA is TGTGCCAGCAGTTCCACTGTGAGGGAGCAGTACTTC. It is translated as CASSSTVREQYF. Filled out from reference TRBV28 and TRBJ2-7, the complete variable domain reads DVKVTQSSRYLVKRTGEKVFLECVQDMDHENMFWYRQDPGLGLRLIYFSYDVKMKEKGDIPEGYSVSREKKERFSLILESASTNQTSMYLCASSSTVREQYFGPGTRLTVT.

The chain carries TRBV2 and TRBJ1-2; 10 nucleotides agree with TRBD1. This CDR3 has 13 amino acids. Germline-derived CDR1 and CDR2 are SNHLY and FYNNEI. V lost 11 bases and J lost 2; bases outside the gene matches: 5. CDR3 DNA: TGTGCCTGTTGGGGACAGGGGAACTATGGCTACACCTTC. The encoded protein is CACWGQGNYGYTF.

In this sample, this clone is medium-sized. The chain recombines TRBV6-2 or TRBV6-3 with TRBJ2-5, with unresolved D. The germline V gene encodes CDR1 MNHEY and CDR2 SVGEGT. V was pared by 2 bases and J by 5 bases, with 9 bases between. This CDR3 is 13 amino acids long. CDR3 sequence (DNA): TGTGCCAGCAGTTACGTCCTAGTTGAGACCCAGTACTTC. As protein: CASSYVLVETQYF.

The chain carries TRBV19 and TRBJ1-5, with D tentatively TRBD1 (6 bases). Germline lookup yields CDR1 LNHDA and CDR2 SQIVND (reference sequence). The V and J ends lost 5 bases and 2 bases respectively, with 13 bases between them. CDR3 size: 15 residues. CDR3 residues: CASSWQGSGNQPQHF. CDR3 DNA sequence: TGTGCCAGTAGTTGGCAGGGGAGTGGCAATCAGCCCCAGCATTTT.

The chain is built from TRBV30 and TRBJ1-6, with 12 bases lining up with TRBD1. The germline CDR1 and CDR2 sequences are GTSNPN and SVGIG (reference sequence). Trimming took 2 bases from V and 4 from J; bases not matched to a gene: 12. This CDR3 is 19 amino acids long. For the CDR3, the DNA is TGTGCCTGGAGTCCCCGCGGGACAGGGGGCGCAACTTATAATTCACCCCTCCACTTT. Translation: CAWSPRGTGGATYNSPLHF.

The V call is TRBV7-2, the J call TRBJ1-2; 8 nucleotides match TRBD1. Germline CDR1 SGHTA, CDR2 FQGNSA. J gave up 4 bases and V 4 bases, and 5 bases lay outside the gene matches. This CDR3 comprises 14 residues. DNA for the CDR3: TGTGCCAGCAGCTCACAGGGGGGCGGCTATGGCTACACCTTC. This translates into CASSSQGGGYGYTF.

J is TRBJ1-5 and V is TRBV6-5, with 11 bases fitting TRBD1. This CDR3 comprises 13 residues. Germline V gene data show CDR1 as MNHEY and CDR2 as SVGAGI. The junction had 3 bases not matched to a gene; V was cut back by 8 bases and J by 6 bases. Here the CDR3 reads CASGQGASQPQHF. CDR3 bases: TGTGCCAGCGGACAGGGGGCTAGTCAGCCCCAGCATTTT.

This clone occurred a few times. V gene TRBV7-3 combines with J gene TRBJ2-1, with 10 bases lining up with TRBD1. The CDR3 sequence is 16 residues long. J lost 6 bases, V lost 5 bases, and 10 bases had no gene match. Germline loops: CDR1 SGHTA, CDR2 FQGTGA. The CDR3 loop is CASSNRDRGGGNEQFF. The CDR3 DNA follows: TGTGCCAGCAGCAACCGGGACAGGGGCGGTGGCAATGAGCAGTTCTTC.

The chain links TRBV18 to TRBJ1-2, with D tentatively TRBD1 (6 bases). The CDR3 contains 15 residues. Germline-derived CDR1 and CDR2 are KGHSH and LQKENI. V was pared by 3 bases and J by 8 bases, with 19 bases between. DNA for the CDR3: TGTGCCAGCTCACCCATGGTTACGGGGGGCGACGGCTACACCTTC. Protein sequence: CASSPMVTGGDGYTF.

V usage is TRBV3-1 (or the pseudogene TRBV3-2) and J usage is TRBJ2-7, with 9 bases aligning to TRBD1. The germline V gene encodes CDR1 LGHDT and CDR2 YNNKEL (reference sequence). Trimming at V came to 2 bases and at J to 3 bases, leaving 2 bases not matched to a gene. This CDR3 region has 14 residues. CDR3 sequence reads: CASSQRDRDYEQYF. Written as DNA, the CDR3 is TGTGCCAGCAGCCAACGGGACAGGGACTACGAGCAGTACTTC.

The V gene is TRBV5-5, the J gene TRBJ1-5, with D maybe TRBD1 (6 bases). The germline V gene encodes CDR1 SGHKS and CDR2 YYEKEE (reference sequence). This CDR3 has 15 residues. Trimming stripped 2 bases from V and 3 bases from J, with 12 bases between. This CDR3 reads CASSFVPGDNQPQHF. CDR3 DNA sequence: TGTGCCAGCAGCTTTGTTCCAGGGGACAATCAGCCCCAGCATTTT.

This clone came up a few times. This sequence joins TRBV30 and TRBJ2-7, with 11 bases aligning to TRBD2. The CDR3 extends over 14 amino acids. Germline V gene sequence: CDR1 GTSNPN, CDR2 SVGIG (reference sequence). V shed 0 bases, J shed 12 bases, and the junction held 10 bases outside the gene matches. CDR3 sequence reads: CAWSVTSGAGGAYF. The CDR3 coding sequence is TGTGCCTGGAGTGTGACTAGCGGGGCGGGAGGTGCGTACTTC.

The chain's CDR3 is CASSQDRGLGAEAFF. CDR3 in DNA: TGCGCCAGCAGCCAAGACAGGGGGCTAGGCGCTGAAGCTTTCTTT. The chain combines TRBV4-1 with TRBJ1-1; 8 bases map to TRBD1. Germline V gene data show CDR1 as MGHRA and CDR2 as YSYEKL. This CDR3 has 15 amino acids. Trimming took 0 bases from V and 6 from J; bases not matched to a gene: 6.

The chain combines TRBV19 with TRBJ2-1; D not resolved. Germline-derived CDR1 and CDR2 are LNHDA and SQIVND (reference sequence). Trimming took 2 bases from V and 6 from J, leaving 8 bases between them. The CDR3 sequence is 13 residues long. The CDR3 spells CASSIRPSNEQFF. Here the CDR3 DNA reads TGTGCCAGTAGTATACGGCCGAGCAATGAGCAGTTCTTC.

The DNA for the CDR3 is TGTGCCAGCAGTGGGATAGATACGCAGTATTTT. This gives the protein CASSGIDTQYF. The chain combines TRBV28 with TRBJ2-3; D gene uncertain. Trimming took 5 bases from V and 5 from J, leaving 5 bases between them. The CDR3 spans 11 residues. Germline V lookup: CDR1 MDHEN, CDR2 SYDVKM.